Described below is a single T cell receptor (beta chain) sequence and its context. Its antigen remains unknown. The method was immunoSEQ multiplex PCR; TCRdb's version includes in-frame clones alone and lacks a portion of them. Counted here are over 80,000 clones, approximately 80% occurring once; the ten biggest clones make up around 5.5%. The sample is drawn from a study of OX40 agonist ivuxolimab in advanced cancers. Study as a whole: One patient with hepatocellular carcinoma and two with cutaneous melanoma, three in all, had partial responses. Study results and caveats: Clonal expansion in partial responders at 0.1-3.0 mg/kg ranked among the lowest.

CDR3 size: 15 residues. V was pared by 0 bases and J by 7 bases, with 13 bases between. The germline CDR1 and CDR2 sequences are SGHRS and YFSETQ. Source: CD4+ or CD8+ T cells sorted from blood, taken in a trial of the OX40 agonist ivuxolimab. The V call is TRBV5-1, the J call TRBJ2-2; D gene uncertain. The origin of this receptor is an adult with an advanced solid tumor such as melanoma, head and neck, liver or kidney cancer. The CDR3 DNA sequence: TGCGCCAGCAGCTTGGAACCAGCCTTGGGCGGGGAGCTGTTTTTT. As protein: CASSLEPALGGELFF.